The clone carrying this T cell receptor (beta chain) was detected only a few times. What it recognizes is unknown. The V end was cut by 9 bases, the J end by 0 bases, with 13 bases between. Looked up from germline, CDR1 is SGHRS and CDR2 is YFSETQ. The CDR3 totals 14 residues. The sample comes from a study of T-cell memory formation after mild COVID-19. Study at large: Clusters of TCRs were largely donor specific.

Study observations and caveats: Memory cells collected pre-infection included some clones that later responded, suggesting cross-reactive memory joined.

TCRdb itself ran the 5' RACE reads through MiXCR, one entry per CDR3 protein. The repertoire has fewer than 110,000 distinct CDR3 sequences, approximately 15% of them found once; the top ten carry roughly 40%. The material sequenced was PBMCs or a T cell subset sorted from them (not recorded which). The gene calls are TRBV5-1 and TRBJ1-5, with D possibly being TRBD1 (6 bases). The receptor was derived from a man younger than 30 who had mild COVID-19 (a few samples of this study predate the infection). Cell type and time point are not known. This CDR3 reads CAKPGVSSNQPQHF. The CDR3 coding sequence is TGCGCCAAGCCAGGGGTGAGTAGCAATCAGCCCCAGCATTTT.